The 2 T cell receptor beta chains below come from one sample, sequenced in a study of cytomegalovirus exposure and HLA in healthy donors. PCR involved 60 Vbeta and 13 Jbeta primers. The method was immunoSEQ multiplex PCR; TCRdb's version includes in-frame clones alone and lacks a portion of them. The sample lists about 190,000 clones, about 77% occurring once. Sequenced sample: PBMCs. These receptors were collected from a young woman in good health and CMV-seropositive.

J is TRBJ2-3 and V is TRBV5-1; TRBD1 matches 7 bases. The V gene end was trimmed by 2 bases and the J gene end by 5 bases; junction bases not matched to a gene: 2. The CDR3 is made up of 13 amino acids. Germline-derived CDR1 and CDR2 are SGHRS and YFSETQ. The chain's CDR3 is CASSFRQGDTQYF. The CDR3 region has the DNA TGCGCCAGCAGCTTCAGACAGGGAGATACGCAGTATTTT.

This clone was detected once. J is TRBJ1-2 and V is TRBV4-2; TRBD1 agrees at 11 bases. Germline V lookup: CDR1 LGHNA, CDR2 YNFKEQ. Trimming at V came to 3 bases and at J to 8 bases, leaving 11 bases not matched to a gene. The CDR3 extends over 16 amino acids. CDR3 bases: TGTGCCAGCAGCCAGCATCCGGGACAGGGGGTATGGGGCTACACCTTC. It encodes CASSQHPGQGVWGYTF.